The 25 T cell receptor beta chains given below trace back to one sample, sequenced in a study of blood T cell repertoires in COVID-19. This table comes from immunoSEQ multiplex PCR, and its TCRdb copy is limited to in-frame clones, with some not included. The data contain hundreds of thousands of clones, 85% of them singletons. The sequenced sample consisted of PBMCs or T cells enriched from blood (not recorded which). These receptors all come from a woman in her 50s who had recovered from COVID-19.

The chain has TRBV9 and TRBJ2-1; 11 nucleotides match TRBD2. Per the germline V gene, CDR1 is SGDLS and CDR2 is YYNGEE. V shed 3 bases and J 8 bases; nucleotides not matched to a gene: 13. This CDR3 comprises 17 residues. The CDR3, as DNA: TGTGCCAGCAGCGCGAACACCGGGACTAGCGGTCTCGATGAGCAGTTCTTC. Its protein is CASSANTGTSGLDEQFF. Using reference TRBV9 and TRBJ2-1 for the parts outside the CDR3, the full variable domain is DSGVTQTPKHLITATGQRVTLRCSPRSGDLSVYWYQQSLDQGLQFLIQYYNGEERAKGNILERFSAQQFPDLHSELNLSSLELGDSALYFCASSANTGTSGLDEQFFGPGTRLTVL.

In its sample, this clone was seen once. CDR3 coding DNA: TGTGCCAGCGCCCCCACGGCACGGGGGCAGTTCTTC. Encoded protein: CASAPTARGQFF. The rearrangement joins TRBV28 to TRBJ2-1; maybe TRBD2 (5 bases). This CDR3 spans 12 amino acids. With 8 bases removed from V and 12 bases from J, the gap between germline ends came to 17 bases. The V gene's germline CDR1 is MDHEN and CDR2 SYDVKM.

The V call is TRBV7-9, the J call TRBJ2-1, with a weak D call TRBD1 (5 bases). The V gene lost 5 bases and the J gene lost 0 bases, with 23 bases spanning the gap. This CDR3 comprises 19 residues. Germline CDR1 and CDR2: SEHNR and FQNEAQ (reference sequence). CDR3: CASSPARPTVPSSYNEQFF. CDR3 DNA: TGTGCCAGCAGCCCCGCCCGGCCGACAGTACCGAGCTCCTACAATGAGCAGTTCTTC.

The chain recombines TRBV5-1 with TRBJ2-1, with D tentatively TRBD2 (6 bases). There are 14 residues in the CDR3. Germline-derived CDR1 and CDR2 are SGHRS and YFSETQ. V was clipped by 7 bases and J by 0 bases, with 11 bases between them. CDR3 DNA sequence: TGCGCCAGCGGGGGGTCGAGCTCCTACAATGAGCAGTTCTTC. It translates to CASGGSSSYNEQFF.

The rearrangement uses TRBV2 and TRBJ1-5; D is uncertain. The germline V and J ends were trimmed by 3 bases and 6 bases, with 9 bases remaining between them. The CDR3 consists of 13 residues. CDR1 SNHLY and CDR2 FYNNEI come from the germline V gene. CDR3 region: CASSDSGTQPQHF. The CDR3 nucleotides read TGTGCCAGCAGTGATTCGGGAACTCAGCCCCAGCATTTT.

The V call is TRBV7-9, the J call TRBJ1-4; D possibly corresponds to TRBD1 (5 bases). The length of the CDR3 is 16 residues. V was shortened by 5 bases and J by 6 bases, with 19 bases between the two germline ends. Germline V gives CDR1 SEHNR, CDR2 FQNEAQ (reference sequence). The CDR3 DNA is TGTGCCAGCAGCCCCTACCGCGGGGCCGGGCATGAAAAACTGTTTTTT. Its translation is CASSPYRGAGHEKLFF. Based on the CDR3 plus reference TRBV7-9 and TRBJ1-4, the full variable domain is DTGVSQNPRHKITKRGQNVTFRCDPISEHNRLYWYRQTLGQGPEFLTYFQNEAQLEKSRLLSDRFSAERPKGSFSTLEIQRTEQGDSAMYLCASSPYRGAGHEKLFFGSGTQLSVL.

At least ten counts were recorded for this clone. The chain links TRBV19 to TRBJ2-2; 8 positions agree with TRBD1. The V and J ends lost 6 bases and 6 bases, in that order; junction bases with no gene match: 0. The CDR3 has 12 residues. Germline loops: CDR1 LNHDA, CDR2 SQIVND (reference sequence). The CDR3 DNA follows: TGTGCCAGTAGACAGGGGGCCGGGGAGCTGTTTTTT. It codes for CASRQGAGELFF.

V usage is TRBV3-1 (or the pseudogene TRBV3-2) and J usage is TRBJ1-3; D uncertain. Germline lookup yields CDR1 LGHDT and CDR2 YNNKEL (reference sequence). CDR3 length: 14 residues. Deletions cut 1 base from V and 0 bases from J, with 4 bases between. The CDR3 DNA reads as TGTGCCAGCAGCCAAGGGAGCTCTGGAAACACCATATATTTT. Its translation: CASSQGSSGNTIYF.

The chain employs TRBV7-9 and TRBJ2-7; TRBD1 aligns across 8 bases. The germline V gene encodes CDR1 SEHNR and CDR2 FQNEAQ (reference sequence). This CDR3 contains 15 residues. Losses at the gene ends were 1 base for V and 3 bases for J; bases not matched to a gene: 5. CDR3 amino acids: CASSLGDRNFYEQYF. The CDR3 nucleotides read TGTGCCAGCAGCTTAGGGGACAGGAACTTCTACGAGCAGTACTTC.

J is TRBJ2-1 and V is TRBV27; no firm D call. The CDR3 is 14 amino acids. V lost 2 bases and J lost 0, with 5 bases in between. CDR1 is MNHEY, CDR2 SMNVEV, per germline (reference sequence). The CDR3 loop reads CASSLRSSYNEQFF. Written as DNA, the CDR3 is TGTGCCAGCAGTTTAAGGAGCTCCTACAATGAGCAGTTCTTC.

The DNA for the CDR3 is TGTGCCAGCAGTTTGGCCGGGACAGGGGAGGAGACCCAGTACTTC. It specifies CASSLAGTGEETQYF. The rearrangement joins TRBV28 to TRBJ2-5, with TRBD1 identical over 10 bases. The CDR3 is 15 residues long. Germline V lookup: CDR1 MDHEN, CDR2 SYDVKM. V was pared by 3 bases and J by 5 bases, with 6 bases of the junction left unmatched.

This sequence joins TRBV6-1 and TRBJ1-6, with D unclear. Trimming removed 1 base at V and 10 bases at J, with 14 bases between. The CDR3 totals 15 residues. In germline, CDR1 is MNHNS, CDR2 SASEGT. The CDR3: CASSEGSDGGSPLHF. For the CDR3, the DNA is TGTGCCAGCAGTGAAGGCAGCGACGGAGGATCACCCCTCCACTTT.

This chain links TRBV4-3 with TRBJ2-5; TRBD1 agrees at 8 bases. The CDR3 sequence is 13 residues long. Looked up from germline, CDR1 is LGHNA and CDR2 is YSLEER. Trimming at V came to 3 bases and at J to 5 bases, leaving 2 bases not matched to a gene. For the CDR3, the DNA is TGCGCCAGCAGCCAGCACAGGGGGGAGACCCAGTACTTC. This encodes CASSQHRGETQYF.

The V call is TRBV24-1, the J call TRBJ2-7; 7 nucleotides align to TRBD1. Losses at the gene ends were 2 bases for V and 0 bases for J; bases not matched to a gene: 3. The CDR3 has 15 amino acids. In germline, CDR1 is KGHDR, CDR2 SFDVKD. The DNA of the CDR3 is TGTGCCACCAGTGATTCTGGACAGGTCTCCTACGAGCAGTACTTC. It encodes CATSDSGQVSYEQYF.

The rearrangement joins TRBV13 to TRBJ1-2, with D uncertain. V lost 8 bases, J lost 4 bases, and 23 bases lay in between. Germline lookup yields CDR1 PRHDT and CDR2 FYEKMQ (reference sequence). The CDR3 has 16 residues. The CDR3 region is CASAPGEGILSYGYTF. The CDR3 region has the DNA TGTGCCAGCGCCCCCGGGGAGGGAATTTTGAGCTATGGCTACACCTTC.

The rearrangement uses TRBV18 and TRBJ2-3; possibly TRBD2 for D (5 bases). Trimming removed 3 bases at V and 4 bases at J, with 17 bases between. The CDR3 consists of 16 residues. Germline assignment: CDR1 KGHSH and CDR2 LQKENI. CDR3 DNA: TGTGCCAGCTCACCCCCAAACGGGGAAATGGCAGATACGCAGTATTTT. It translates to CASSPPNGEMADTQYF.

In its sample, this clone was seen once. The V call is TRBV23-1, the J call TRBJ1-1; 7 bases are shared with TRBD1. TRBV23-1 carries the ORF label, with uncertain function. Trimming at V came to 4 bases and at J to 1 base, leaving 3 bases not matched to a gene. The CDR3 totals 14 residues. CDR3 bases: TGCGCCAGCAGTCCGGGACAGACGAACACTGAAGCTTTCTTT. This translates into CASSPGQTNTEAFF.

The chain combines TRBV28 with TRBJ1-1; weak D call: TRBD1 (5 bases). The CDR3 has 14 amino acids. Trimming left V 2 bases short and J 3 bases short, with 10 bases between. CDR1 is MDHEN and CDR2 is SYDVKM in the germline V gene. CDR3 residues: CASSLHAGYTEAFF. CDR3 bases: TGTGCCAGCAGTTTACACGCAGGGTACACTGAAGCTTTCTTT.

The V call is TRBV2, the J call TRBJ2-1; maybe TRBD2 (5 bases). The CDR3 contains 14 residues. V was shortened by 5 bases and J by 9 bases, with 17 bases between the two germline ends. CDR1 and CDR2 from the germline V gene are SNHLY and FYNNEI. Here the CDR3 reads CASSRRLTNPEQFF. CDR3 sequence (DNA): TGTGCCAGCAGTAGGAGACTAACCAATCCTGAGCAGTTCTTC.

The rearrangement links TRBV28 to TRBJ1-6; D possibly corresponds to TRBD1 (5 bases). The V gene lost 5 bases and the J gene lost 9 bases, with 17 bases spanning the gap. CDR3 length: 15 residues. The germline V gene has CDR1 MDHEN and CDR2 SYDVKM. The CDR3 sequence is CASSARLGAGSPLHF. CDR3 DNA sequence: TGTGCCAGCAGTGCCCGGCTAGGGGCTGGTTCACCCCTCCACTTT.

This CDR3 reads CASSYSDQYQPQHF. The DNA of the CDR3 is TGTGCCAGCAGTTACTCAGATCAGTATCAGCCCCAGCATTTT. V is TRBV6-5 and J is TRBJ1-5; D gene ambiguous. The CDR3 loop spans 14 amino acids. V dropped 0 bases and J dropped 5 bases, with 8 bases sitting between them. Germline V gene data show CDR1 as MNHEY and CDR2 as SVGAGI.

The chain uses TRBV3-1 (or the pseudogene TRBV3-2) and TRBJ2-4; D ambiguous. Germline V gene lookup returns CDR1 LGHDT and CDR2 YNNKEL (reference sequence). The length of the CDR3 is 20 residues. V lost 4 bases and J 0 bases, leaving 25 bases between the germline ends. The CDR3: CASSPPGVREGSLAKNIQYF. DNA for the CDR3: TGTGCCAGCAGCCCACCCGGAGTACGAGAAGGAAGCCTAGCCAAAAACATTCAGTACTTC.

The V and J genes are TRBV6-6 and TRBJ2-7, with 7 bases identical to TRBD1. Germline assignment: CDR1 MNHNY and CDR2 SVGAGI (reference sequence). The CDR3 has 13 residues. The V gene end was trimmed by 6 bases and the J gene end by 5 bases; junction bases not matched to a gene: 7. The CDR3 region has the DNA TGTGCCAGCAGCGCGACAGGGAGAAACGAGCAGTACTTC. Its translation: CASSATGRNEQYF.

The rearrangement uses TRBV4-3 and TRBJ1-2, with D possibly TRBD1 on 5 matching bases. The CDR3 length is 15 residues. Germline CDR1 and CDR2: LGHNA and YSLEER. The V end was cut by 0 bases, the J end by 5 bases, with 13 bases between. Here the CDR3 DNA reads TGCGCCAGCAGCCAAGATTCCGGGGGAACATATGGCTACACCTTC. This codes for CASSQDSGGTYGYTF.

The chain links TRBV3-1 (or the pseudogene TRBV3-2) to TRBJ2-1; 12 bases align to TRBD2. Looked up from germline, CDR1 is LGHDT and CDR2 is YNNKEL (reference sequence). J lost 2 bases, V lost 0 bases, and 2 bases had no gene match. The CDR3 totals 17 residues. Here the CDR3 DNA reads TGTGCCAGCAGCCAAGAACTAGCGGGGGGCCCCTACAATGAGCAGTTCTTC. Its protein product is CASSQELAGGPYNEQFF.